This record concerns one TCR beta chain sequence. Per the study methods: Quantification of nucleated cells was approximated via reference gene primer amplification. Generated by immunoSEQ multiplex PCR, the TCRdb table keeps only in-frame clones and is missing some. The V and J calls and the clone size are those of that table, but D and trimming were determined from the DNA. The sample has tens of thousands of clones, roughly four fifths seen once. This sample was included in a study of blood T cell repertoires in COVID-19. Study details: The study drew acute and convalescent COVID-19 samples from the United States, Italy and Spain. T cells, B-cell-depleted T cells, or PBMCs provided the cDNA or gDNA that served as material.

This TCR derives from a human donor with acute or convalescent COVID-19. The donor label of this sample is uncertain. The sample consisted of peripheral blood.

The chain's CDR3 is CASSSSGEKNEQFF. Written as DNA, the CDR3 is TGTGCCAGCAGCTCTAGCGGGGAGAAGAATGAGCAGTTCTTC. The rearrangement links TRBV21-1 to TRBJ2-1; the D segment call TRBD2 is taken from the table without a DNA check. TRBV21-1 is reported as a pseudogene. This CDR3 is 14 amino acids long.